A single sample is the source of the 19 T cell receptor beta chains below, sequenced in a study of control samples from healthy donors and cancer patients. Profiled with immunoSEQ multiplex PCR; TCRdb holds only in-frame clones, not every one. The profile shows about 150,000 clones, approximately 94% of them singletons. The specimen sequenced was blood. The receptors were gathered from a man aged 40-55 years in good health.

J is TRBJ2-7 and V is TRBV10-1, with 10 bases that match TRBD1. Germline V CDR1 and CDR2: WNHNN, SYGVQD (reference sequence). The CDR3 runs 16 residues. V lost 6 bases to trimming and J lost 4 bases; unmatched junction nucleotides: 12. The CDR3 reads CASSYSRDRGLYEQYF. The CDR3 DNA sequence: TGCGCCAGCAGCTACAGCCGGGACAGGGGATTGTACGAGCAGTACTTC.

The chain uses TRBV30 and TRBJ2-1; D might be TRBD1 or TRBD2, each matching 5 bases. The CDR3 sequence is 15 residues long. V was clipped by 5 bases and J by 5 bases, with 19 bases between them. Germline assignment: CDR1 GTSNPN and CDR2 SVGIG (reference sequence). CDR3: CAWAPLDRDHNEQFF. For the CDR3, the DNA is TGTGCCTGGGCACCTCTCGATAGGGACCACAATGAGCAGTTCTTC.

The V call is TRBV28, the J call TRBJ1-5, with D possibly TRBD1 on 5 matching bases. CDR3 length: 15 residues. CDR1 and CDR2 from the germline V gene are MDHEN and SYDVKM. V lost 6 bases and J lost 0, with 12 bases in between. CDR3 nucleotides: TGTGCCAGCAGAAAACAGGCCCTTAGCAATCAGCCCCAGCATTTT. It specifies CASRKQALSNQPQHF.

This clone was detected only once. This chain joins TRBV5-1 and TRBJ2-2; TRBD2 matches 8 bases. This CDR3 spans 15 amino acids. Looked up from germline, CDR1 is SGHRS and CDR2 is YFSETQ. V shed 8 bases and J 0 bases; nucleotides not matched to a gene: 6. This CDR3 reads CASSGGHSNTGELFF. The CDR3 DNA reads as TGCGCCAGTTCGGGGGGGCATTCGAACACCGGGGAGCTGTTTTTT.

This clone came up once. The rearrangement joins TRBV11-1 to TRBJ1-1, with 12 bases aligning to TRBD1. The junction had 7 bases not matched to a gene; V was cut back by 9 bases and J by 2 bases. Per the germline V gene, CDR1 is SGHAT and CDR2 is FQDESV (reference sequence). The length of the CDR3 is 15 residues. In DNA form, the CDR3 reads TGTGCCAGTAAGGGACAGGGGGCCTTAAACACTGAAGCTTTCTTT. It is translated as CASKGQGALNTEAFF.

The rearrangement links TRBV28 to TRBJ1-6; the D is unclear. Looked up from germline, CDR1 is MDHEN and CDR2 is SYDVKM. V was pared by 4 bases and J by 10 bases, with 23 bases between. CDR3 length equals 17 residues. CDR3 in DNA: TGTGCCAGCAGTTCATCCGGGGTACGAAGTGATAGCTCACCCCTCCACTTT. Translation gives CASSSSGVRSDSSPLHF.

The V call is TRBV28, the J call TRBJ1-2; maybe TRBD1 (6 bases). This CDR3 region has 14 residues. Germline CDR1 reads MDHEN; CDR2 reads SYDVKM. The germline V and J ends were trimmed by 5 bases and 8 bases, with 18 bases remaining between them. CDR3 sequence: CASSPDRGRRGYTF. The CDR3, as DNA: TGTGCCAGCAGTCCAGATCGGGGGCGCCGGGGCTACACCTTC.

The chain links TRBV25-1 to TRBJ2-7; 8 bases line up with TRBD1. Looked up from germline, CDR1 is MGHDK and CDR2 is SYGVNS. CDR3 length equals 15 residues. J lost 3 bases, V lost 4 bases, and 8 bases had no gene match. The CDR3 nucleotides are TGTGCCAGCAGTGCGACCGGACAGGGCTACTACGAGCAGTACTTC. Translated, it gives CASSATGQGYYEQYF.

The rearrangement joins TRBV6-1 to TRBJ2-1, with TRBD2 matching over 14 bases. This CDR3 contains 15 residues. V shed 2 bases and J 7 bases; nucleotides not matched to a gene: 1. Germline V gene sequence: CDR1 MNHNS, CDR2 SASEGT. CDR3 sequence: CASSERLAGGNEQFF. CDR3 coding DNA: TGTGCCAGCAGTGAACGACTAGCGGGGGGGAATGAGCAGTTCTTC.

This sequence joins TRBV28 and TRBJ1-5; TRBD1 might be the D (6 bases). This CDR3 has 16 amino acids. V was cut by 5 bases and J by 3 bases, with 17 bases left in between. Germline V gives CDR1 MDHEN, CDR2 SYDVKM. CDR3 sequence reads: CASSALGGDYNQPQHF. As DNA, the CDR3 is TGTGCCAGCAGTGCCCTGGGGGGCGATTACAATCAGCCCCAGCATTTT. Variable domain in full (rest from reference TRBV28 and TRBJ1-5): DVKVTQSSRYLVKRTGEKVFLECVQDMDHENMFWYRQDPGLGLRLIYFSYDVKMKEKGDIPEGYSVSREKKERFSLILESASTNQTSMYLCASSALGGDYNQPQHFGDGTRLSIL.

CDR3 bases: TGTGCCAGCAGTGACGGGACAGGGAGCACTGAAGCTTTCTTT. It translates to CASSDGTGSTEAFF. The rearrangement links TRBV6-4 to TRBJ1-1, with 9 bases aligning to TRBD1. Germline V CDR1 and CDR2: MRHNA, SNTAGT. This CDR3 comprises 14 residues. J gave up 4 bases and V 2 bases, and 2 bases lay outside the gene matches.

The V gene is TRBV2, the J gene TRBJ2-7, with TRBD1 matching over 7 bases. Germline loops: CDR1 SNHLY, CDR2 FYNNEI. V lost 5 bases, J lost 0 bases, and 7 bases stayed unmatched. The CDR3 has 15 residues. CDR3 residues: CASSPTGKSSYEQYF. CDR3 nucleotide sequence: TGTGCCAGCAGTCCGACAGGGAAGAGCTCCTACGAGCAGTACTTC.

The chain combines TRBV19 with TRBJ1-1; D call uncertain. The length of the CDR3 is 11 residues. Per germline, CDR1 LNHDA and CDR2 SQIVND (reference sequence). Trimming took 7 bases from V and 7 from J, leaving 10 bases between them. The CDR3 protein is CASIGTVEAFF. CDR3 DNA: TGTGCCAGTATCGGAACGGTTGAAGCTTTCTTT.

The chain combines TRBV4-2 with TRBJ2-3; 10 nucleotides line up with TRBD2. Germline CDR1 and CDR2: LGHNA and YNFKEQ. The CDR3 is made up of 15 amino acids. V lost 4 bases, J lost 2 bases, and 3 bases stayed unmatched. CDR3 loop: CASSPLAGVTDTQYF. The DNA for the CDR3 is TGTGCCAGCAGCCCGCTAGCGGGGGTCACAGATACGCAGTATTTT.

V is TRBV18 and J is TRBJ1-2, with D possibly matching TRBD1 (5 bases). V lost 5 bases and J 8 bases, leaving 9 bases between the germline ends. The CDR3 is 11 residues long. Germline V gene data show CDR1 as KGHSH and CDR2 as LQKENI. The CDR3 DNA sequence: TGTGCCAGCTCATCAGGGCCCGGCTACACCTTC. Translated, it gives CASSSGPGYTF.

CDR3 coding DNA: TGTGCCAGCAGCCCCCAGTACAATCAGCCCCAGCATTTT. Amino acid sequence: CASSPQYNQPQHF. The gene calls are TRBV7-2 and TRBJ1-5; no clear D. CDR1 and CDR2 (germline): SGHTA, FQGNSA. The CDR3 covers 13 residues. Trimming pared 5 bases from V and 3 bases from J, leaving 8 bases between.

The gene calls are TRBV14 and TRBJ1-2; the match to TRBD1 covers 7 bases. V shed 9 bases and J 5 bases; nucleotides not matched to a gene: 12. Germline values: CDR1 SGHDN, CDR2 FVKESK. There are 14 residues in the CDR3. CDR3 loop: CASAPYGQAYGYTF. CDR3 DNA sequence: TGTGCCAGTGCCCCCTATGGACAGGCGTATGGCTACACCTTC.

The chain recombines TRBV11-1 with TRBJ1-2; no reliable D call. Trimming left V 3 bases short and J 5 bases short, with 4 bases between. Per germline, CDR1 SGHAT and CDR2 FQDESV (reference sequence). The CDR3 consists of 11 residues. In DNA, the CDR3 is TGTGCCAGCAGCTTGTTTTATGGCTACACCTTC. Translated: CASSLFYGYTF.

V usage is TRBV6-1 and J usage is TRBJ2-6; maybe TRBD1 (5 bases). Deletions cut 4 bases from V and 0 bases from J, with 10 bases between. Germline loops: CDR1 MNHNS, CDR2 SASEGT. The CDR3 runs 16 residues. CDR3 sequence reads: CASSGQSYSGANVLTF. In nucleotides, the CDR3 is TGTGCCAGCAGTGGACAGAGCTACTCTGGGGCCAACGTCCTGACTTTC.